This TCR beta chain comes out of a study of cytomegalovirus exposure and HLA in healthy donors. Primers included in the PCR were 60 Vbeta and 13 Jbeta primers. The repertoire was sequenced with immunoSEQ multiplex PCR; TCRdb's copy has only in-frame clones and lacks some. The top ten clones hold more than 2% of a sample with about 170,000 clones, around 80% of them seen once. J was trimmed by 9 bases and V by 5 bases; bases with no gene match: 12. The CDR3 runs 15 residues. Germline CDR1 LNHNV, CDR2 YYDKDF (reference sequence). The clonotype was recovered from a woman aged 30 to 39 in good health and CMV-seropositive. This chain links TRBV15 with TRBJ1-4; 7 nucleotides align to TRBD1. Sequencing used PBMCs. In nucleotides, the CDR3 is TGTGCCACCAGCTTTCGACAGGGAACGCTTCAAAAACTGTTTTTT. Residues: CATSFRQGTLQKLFF.